This TCR beta chain was found in a study of control samples from healthy donors and cancer patients. This CDR3 is 16 amino acids long. V was cut by 4 bases and J by 0 bases, with 11 bases left in between. This table comes from immunoSEQ multiplex PCR, and its TCRdb copy is limited to in-frame clones, with some not included. The sample holds around 96,000 clones, more than 85% seen once. The chain recombines TRBV5-7 with TRBJ1-6; D might be TRBD1 (5 bases). TRBV5-7 is flagged as an ORF with uncertain function. Sequencing was carried out using blood. This sequence originates from a man between 18 and 35 years old in good health. The CDR3 is CASSRDRSSYNSPLHF. The CDR3 region has the DNA TGTGCCAGCAGCCGGGACCGGAGCTCCTATAATTCACCCCTCCACTTT.